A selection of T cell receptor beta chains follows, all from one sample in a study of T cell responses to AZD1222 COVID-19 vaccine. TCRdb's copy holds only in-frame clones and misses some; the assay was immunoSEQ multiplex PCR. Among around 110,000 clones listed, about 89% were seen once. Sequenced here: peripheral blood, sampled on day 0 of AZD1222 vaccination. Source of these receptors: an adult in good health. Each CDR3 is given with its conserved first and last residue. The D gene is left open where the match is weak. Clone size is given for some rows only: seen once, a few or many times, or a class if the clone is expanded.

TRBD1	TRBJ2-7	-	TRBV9	TGTGCCAGCAGCCCCCAAGGTACAGGGGGCATTCGCGAGCAGTACTTC	CASSPQGTGGIREQYF
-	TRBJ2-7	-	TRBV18	TGTGCCAGCTCACCAGGGCTAGCGCCAGGACCCTACGAGCAGTACTTC	CASSPGLAPGPYEQYF
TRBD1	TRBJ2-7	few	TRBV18	TGTGCCAGCTCACCCTGGGACAGGCGGTCCTACGAGCAGTACTTC	CASSPWDRRSYEQYF
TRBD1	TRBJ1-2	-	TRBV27	TGTGCCAGCAGTGGGACAGGGGGTTCTGGCTACACCTTC	CASSGTGGSGYTF
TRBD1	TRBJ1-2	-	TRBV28	TGTGCCAGCAGTATACAGGGGAAGGGCTACACCTTC	CASSIQGKGYTF
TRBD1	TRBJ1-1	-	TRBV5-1	TGCGCCAGCAGCATGCAGGGGGGCACTGAAGCTTTCTTT	CASSMQGGTEAFF
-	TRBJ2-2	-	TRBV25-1	TGTGCCTCCGGGAGCGGCGGATTGGCCGGGGAGCTGTTTTTT	CASGSGGLAGELFF
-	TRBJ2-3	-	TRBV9	TGTGCCAGCAGCCTCACAGATACGCAGTATTTT	CASSLTDTQYF
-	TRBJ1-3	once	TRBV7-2	TGTGCCAGCAGCTACTACAGGGATTTAGGAAACACCATATATTTT	CASSYYRDLGNTIYF
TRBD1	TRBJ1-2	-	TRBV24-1	TGTGCCACCAGTGATCCCGGACAGGGTGACTATGGCTACACCTTC	CATSDPGQGDYGYTF